These 29 T cell receptor beta chains were all obtained from the same sample, sequenced in a study of cytomegalovirus exposure and HLA in healthy donors (dated by TCRdb to about 2017). Libraries came from the immunoSEQ multiplex PCR assay. The multiplex PCR relied on a mix of 60 forward primers for TCR Vbeta segments and 13 reverse primers for TCR Jbeta segments. The table was pulled from immuneACCESS by TCRdb, which kept in-frame rearrangements only. Such tables lose some clones; where checked, under half of the loss comes from unresolved V genes, and the rest has no known cause. The sample table lists fewer than 150,000 clones, approximately 61% of them with a count of one. The ten top clones hold 1.6% of the sample. Sequencing input: PBMCs. The receptor set was obtained from a human donor in good health.

The rearrangement joins TRBV7-2 to TRBJ2-7; weak D call: TRBD1 (7 bases). The germline V and J ends were trimmed by 5 bases and 9 bases, with 17 bases remaining between them. The CDR3 length is 13 residues. Germline assignment: CDR1 SGHTA and CDR2 FQGNSA. CDR3 loop: CASSPDGQEGQYF. In DNA form, the CDR3 reads TGTGCCAGCAGCCCCGACGGACAGGAGGGGCAGTACTTC.

This clone was seen a few times. The chain is built from TRBV4-1 and TRBJ1-3; no clear D. Trimming removed 8 bases at V and 0 bases at J, with 20 bases between. Germline CDR1 and CDR2: MGHRA and YSYEKL. The CDR3 contains 17 residues. The CDR3 sequence is CASRMVGLPSSGNTIYF. Written as DNA, the CDR3 is TGCGCCAGCCGAATGGTCGGACTACCCAGCTCTGGAAACACCATATATTTT.

This clone has only one observation. The V gene is TRBV11-2, the J gene TRBJ2-7; 7 bases align to TRBD1. The ends lost 5 bases at V and 2 bases at J; junction bases unmatched: 3. This CDR3 comprises 13 residues. Germline V gene lookup returns CDR1 SGHAT and CDR2 FQNNGV. CDR3 in DNA: TGTGCCAGCAGCACGGGACAGCCCTACGAGCAGTACTTC. Amino acids: CASSTGQPYEQYF.

Sample share makes this clone medium-sized. The chain employs TRBV6-4 and TRBJ2-2, with 11 positions matching TRBD2. This CDR3 is built from 15 residues. Trimming took 6 bases from V and 6 from J; bases not matched to a gene: 6. Germline CDR1 and CDR2: MRHNA and SNTAGT. As DNA, the CDR3 is TGTGCCAGCAGCCCGACTAGCGGGGACGCCGGGGAGCTGTTTTTT. The encoded protein is CASSPTSGDAGELFF.

V gene TRBV15 combines with J gene TRBJ2-3; 9 nucleotides agree with TRBD2. This CDR3 is 17 amino acids long. Germline V CDR1 and CDR2: LNHNV, YYDKDF (reference sequence). V was clipped by 6 bases and J by 4 bases; unmatched bases: 14. The CDR3, as DNA: TGTGCCACCAGAGCTCGCCGACTAGCGGACGGGGCAGATACGCAGTATTTT. It is translated as CATRARRLADGADTQYF.

There are a few counts of this clone. This chain links TRBV28 with TRBJ1-2, with 7 positions matching TRBD1. The CDR3 has 14 residues. With 4 bases clipped from V and 2 bases from J, the junction kept 4 bases outside the gene matches. CDR1 and CDR2 from the germline V gene are MDHEN and SYDVKM. The CDR3 region is CASSSLTGNYGYTF. The DNA for the CDR3 is TGTGCCAGCAGTTCATTGACAGGGAACTATGGCTACACCTTC.

V is TRBV27 and J is TRBJ2-5; 9 positions match TRBD1. The V segment lost 2 bases and the J segment 0 bases; nucleotides outside the gene matches: 10. In germline, CDR1 is MNHEY, CDR2 SMNVEV (reference sequence). The CDR3 spans 18 residues. The CDR3 spells CASSLRGTGWGYQETQYF. CDR3 nucleotides: TGTGCCAGCAGTTTAAGGGGGACAGGGTGGGGGTACCAAGAGACCCAGTACTTC.

This clone was observed a few times. The J gene is TRBJ2-1, the V gene TRBV6-5; D is undetermined. Per the germline V gene, CDR1 is MNHEY and CDR2 is SVGAGI. There are 11 residues in the CDR3. With 7 bases removed from V and 7 bases from J, the gap between germline ends came to 8 bases. The CDR3 region is CASTGVNEQFF. The CDR3 DNA is TGTGCCAGCACGGGTGTTAATGAGCAGTTCTTC.

The DNA for the CDR3 is TGTGCCACCAGCCCCCGACAGGGGCCGGGACAGCCCCAGCATTTT. Translation: CATSPRQGPGQPQHF. The rearrangement uses TRBV15 and TRBJ1-5; 8 bases are a match to TRBD1. From germline, CDR1 is LNHNV and CDR2 YYDKDF (reference sequence). The CDR3 spans 15 residues. J was trimmed by 7 bases and V by 5 bases; bases with no gene match: 10.

This clone showed up just a few times. The chain is built from TRBV19 and TRBJ2-7, with 9 positions matching TRBD2. The CDR3 runs to 11 residues. Losses at the gene ends were 5 bases for V and 7 bases for J; bases not matched to a gene: 0. CDR1 LNHDA and CDR2 SQIVND come from the germline V gene (reference sequence). CDR3 region: CASSAGGEQYF. CDR3 coding DNA: TGTGCCAGTAGTGCGGGGGGGGAGCAGTACTTC.

Only a few counts were recorded for this clone. The rearrangement uses TRBV6-5 and TRBJ1-1; TRBD1 is a possible D gene (5 bases). V lost 0 bases to trimming and J lost 1 base, with 12 bases between them. Germline CDR1 and CDR2: MNHEY and SVGAGI. The CDR3 sequence is 16 residues long. CDR3: CASSYSFGHQNTEAFF. CDR3 nucleotide sequence: TGTGCCAGCAGTTACTCCTTTGGACACCAGAACACTGAAGCTTTCTTT.

This chain links TRBV25-1 with TRBJ2-1; tentative D call: TRBD2 (6 bases). The CDR3 length is 12 residues. The germline CDR1 and CDR2 sequences are MGHDK and SYGVNS. V lost 4 bases, J lost 9 bases, and 10 bases lay in between. The CDR3: CASSVGGGEQFF. As DNA, the CDR3 is TGTGCCAGCAGTGTTGGGGGAGGTGAGCAGTTCTTC.

This clone has just a few counts. The DNA for the CDR3 is TGTGCCAGCAGTTACCGGGAGGGGTGGGGCGAGCAGTACTTC. Its translation: CASSYREGWGEQYF. The V and J genes are TRBV6-6 and TRBJ2-7; 8 bases fit TRBD2. The CDR3 consists of 14 residues. CDR1 is MNHNY and CDR2 is SVGAGI in the germline V gene (reference sequence). Losses at the gene ends were 2 bases for V and 6 bases for J; bases not matched to a gene: 6.

The genes are TRBV9 and TRBJ2-1, with 8 bases lining up with TRBD2. The CDR3 loop spans 15 amino acids. CDR1 and CDR2 (germline): SGDLS, YYNGEE. J gave up 8 bases and V 6 bases, and 13 bases lay outside the gene matches. CDR3 in amino acids: CASNMAGTSDHEQFF. The DNA for the CDR3 is TGTGCCAGCAACATGGCCGGGACTAGTGACCATGAGCAGTTCTTC.

This rearrangement joins TRBV2 to TRBJ2-7, with 9 bases fitting TRBD2. This CDR3 is 15 amino acids long. The V gene's germline CDR1 is SNHLY and CDR2 FYNNEI. Trimming removed 0 bases from V and 4 bases from J; junction bases left unmatched: 4. CDR3 nucleotide sequence: TGTGCCAGCAGTGAAGCTAGCGGGAGAAAGTACGAGCAGTACTTC. This encodes CASSEASGRKYEQYF.

The chain employs TRBV4-1 and TRBJ2-7, with TRBD2 matching over 8 bases. J lost 5 bases, V lost 1 base, and 7 bases had no gene match. The length of the CDR3 is 15 residues. CDR1 and CDR2 from the germline V gene are MGHRA and YSYEKL. CDR3 in amino acids: CASSQGSGSRHEQYF. Here the CDR3 DNA reads TGCGCCAGCAGCCAAGGGAGCGGGAGTCGCCACGAGCAGTACTTC.

V usage is TRBV9 and J usage is TRBJ2-1, with D perhaps matching TRBD2 (6 bases). The CDR3 has 15 residues. The V end lost 0 bases, the J end lost 12 bases, and 19 bases lay between the germline ends. Germline CDR1 reads SGDLS; CDR2 reads YYNGEE. The CDR3 region is CASSVGGTRTGGQFF. In nucleotides, the CDR3 is TGTGCCAGCAGCGTAGGGGGGACCAGGACCGGGGGGCAGTTCTTC.

The chain recombines TRBV28 with TRBJ2-3, with D perhaps TRBD2 (5 bases). The CDR3 is 15 amino acids. V was trimmed by 10 bases and J by 2 bases, leaving 19 bases between them. Per the germline V gene, CDR1 is MDHEN and CDR2 is SYDVKM. The DNA for the CDR3 is TGTGCCACGACAAGGAAAAGCGGAGTCACAGATACGCAGTATTTT. Its protein product is CATTRKSGVTDTQYF.

This chain uses TRBV29-1 with TRBJ1-1, with D possibly TRBD1 on 6 matching bases. This CDR3 has 14 residues. The germline V gene encodes CDR1 SQVTM and CDR2 ANQGSEA. Trimming removed 6 bases from V and 1 base from J, with 15 bases in between. The CDR3 spells CSVGGQGWNTEAFF. CDR3 DNA: TGCAGCGTGGGGGGGCAGGGTTGGAACACTGAAGCTTTCTTT.

V usage is TRBV5-1 and J usage is TRBJ1-4, with D possibly being TRBD1 (5 bases). Per the germline V gene, CDR1 is SGHRS and CDR2 is YFSETQ. This CDR3 region has 15 residues. V lost 5 bases to trimming and J lost 5 bases, with 16 bases between them. This chain's CDR3 is CASRRDQGRNEKLFF. CDR3 nucleotides: TGCGCCAGCAGGCGGGATCAGGGTCGGAATGAAAAACTGTTTTTT.

The sample holds a few counts of this clone. V usage is TRBV7-9 and J usage is TRBJ2-2, with D tentatively TRBD2 (5 bases). This CDR3 has 16 amino acids. Deletions cut 2 bases from V and 6 bases from J, with 16 bases between. CDR1 and CDR2 from the germline V gene are SEHNR and FQNEAQ (reference sequence). CDR3 sequence: CASSLSASIGAGELFF. As DNA, the CDR3 is TGTGCCAGCAGCTTATCGGCTAGCATCGGCGCCGGGGAGCTGTTTTTT.

This clone was seen more than once but under ten times. The chain links TRBV6-6 to TRBJ2-7, with 7 bases lining up with TRBD1. Germline trimming cut 6 bases from V and 3 bases from J; bases unmatched to any gene: 5. CDR3 length: 13 amino acids. Per the germline V gene, CDR1 is MNHNY and CDR2 is SVGAGI (reference sequence). The CDR3 DNA sequence: TGTGCCAGCAGCCCGGGACAGCACTACGAGCAGTACTTC. Its protein is CASSPGQHYEQYF.

In the case of this clone: This specimen includes other DNA sequences encoding the same CDR3. The chain links TRBV9 to TRBJ2-7, with 11 bases that match TRBD1. Per the germline V gene, CDR1 is SGDLS and CDR2 is YYNGEE. V shed 3 bases, J shed 3 bases, and the junction held 2 bases outside the gene matches. This CDR3 has 14 amino acids. Here the CDR3 DNA reads TGTGCCAGCAGCGCCGGGACAGGGGGCTACGAGCAGTACTTC. Its translation: CASSAGTGGYEQYF.

The V call is TRBV4-1, the J call TRBJ2-4, with 10 bases matching TRBD2. Germline V gene sequence: CDR1 MGHRA, CDR2 YSYEKL. Trimming cost V 5 bases and J 8 bases; bases outside gene matches: 9. The CDR3 has 15 residues. DNA for the CDR3: TGCGCCAGCAGCTTAGGGTGGACTAGCGGCCACATTCAGTACTTC. Its protein product is CASSLGWTSGHIQYF.

V and J are TRBV11-3 and TRBJ1-3; no firm D call. Germline values: CDR1 SGHNT, CDR2 YENEEA. This CDR3 is built from 14 residues. Deletions cut 4 bases from V and 6 bases from J, with 13 bases between. CDR3 nucleotides: TGTGCCAGCAGCTGGTTCGGGGAATCAAACACCATATATTTT. Residues: CASSWFGESNTIYF.

This chain joins TRBV9 and TRBJ1-1; no firm D call. The germline V gene has CDR1 SGDLS and CDR2 YYNGEE. This CDR3 is 16 amino acids long. Between the trimmed V and J ends, which lost 4 bases and 7 bases, there was a span of 23 bases. The CDR3 nucleotides read TGTGCCAGCAGCCGGACGGGAGGAGGCTCAGCTGATGAAGCTTTCTTT. Protein product: CASSRTGGGSADEAFF.

In this sample, this clone turned up once. The chain is built from TRBV2 and TRBJ1-1; weak D call: TRBD1 (5 bases). This CDR3 spans 15 amino acids. Germline CDR1 and CDR2: SNHLY and FYNNEI. Trimming removed 1 base from V and 4 bases from J, with 13 bases in between. The CDR3 spells CASSEGTIGSTEAFF. The CDR3 DNA reads as TGTGCCAGCAGTGAAGGGACAATAGGCAGCACTGAAGCTTTCTTT.

The rearrangement uses TRBV18 and TRBJ2-6, with D possibly TRBD2 on 5 matching bases. Per germline, CDR1 KGHSH and CDR2 LQKENI. The CDR3 totals 17 residues. The V gene lost 1 base and the J gene lost 0 bases, with 10 bases spanning the gap. CDR3 loop: CASSPQRTDSGANVLTF. Written as DNA, the CDR3 is TGTGCCAGCTCACCACAGCGGACTGACTCTGGGGCCAACGTCCTGACTTTC.

The J gene is TRBJ2-1, the V gene TRBV7-2, with D possibly TRBD2 on 5 matching bases. CDR1 is SGHTA, CDR2 FQGNSA, per germline. CDR3 length: 15 amino acids. Trimming shortened V by 5 bases and J by 4 bases, and 15 bases separated the two germline ends. CDR3 loop: CASSHGQRSYNEQFF. The CDR3 DNA follows: TGTGCCAGCAGCCACGGGCAGCGGAGTTACAATGAGCAGTTCTTC.